These 29 T cell receptor beta chains were all obtained from the same sample, sequenced in a study of shared clonotypes between healthy human individuals. TCRdb keeps only in-frame clones here, not all; method: immunoSEQ multiplex PCR. Of some 2.1 million clones detected, 95% appear once; the ten largest clones hold roughly 0.13%. Input material: naive CD4+ T cells sorted from blood. Subset meaning: CD45RA+ positively selected. The receptors derive from a young man in good health.

This chain joins TRBV5-1 and TRBJ1-5, with 7 bases aligning to TRBD1. The germline CDR1 and CDR2 sequences are SGHRS and YFSETQ. CDR3 length: 14 amino acids. J was trimmed by 4 bases and V by 1 base; bases with no gene match: 2. As DNA, the CDR3 is TGCGCCAGCAGCTTGCAGGGGGAAAATCAGCCCCAGCATTTT. Protein sequence: CASSLQGENQPQHF.

This clone was observed a single time. The CDR3 region is CASSPGITGELFF. CDR3 nucleotides: TGTGCCAGCTCACCGGGAATCACCGGGGAGCTGTTTTTT. The chain carries TRBV18 and TRBJ2-2; no definite D call. Germline V gene lookup returns CDR1 KGHSH and CDR2 LQKENI. The V end lost 3 bases, the J end lost 4 bases, and 6 bases lay between the germline ends. The CDR3 length is 13 residues.

The rearrangement joins TRBV5-8 to TRBJ1-6; D possibly corresponds to TRBD1 (5 bases). Germline assignment: CDR1 SGHTS and CDR2 YDEGEE. The CDR3 is 16 residues long. Trimming shortened V by 1 base and J by 0 bases, and 8 bases separated the two germline ends. The CDR3 loop reads CASSLWGSSYNSPLHF. The CDR3 DNA reads as TGTGCCAGCAGCTTGTGGGGGAGCTCCTATAATTCACCCCTCCACTTT.

The chain links TRBV9 to TRBJ1-6, with D tentatively TRBD1 (5 bases). V gave up 3 bases and J gave up 2 bases, with 12 bases separating them. CDR3 length: 16 residues. In germline, CDR1 is SGDLS, CDR2 YYNGEE. The DNA of the CDR3 is TGTGCCAGCAGCGCGTCACAGGTTCCCTATAATTCACCCCTCCACTTT. Translated, it gives CASSASQVPYNSPLHF.

The chain recombines TRBV5-1 with TRBJ2-7; tentative D call: TRBD1 (5 bases). From germline, CDR1 is SGHRS and CDR2 YFSETQ. This CDR3 contains 11 residues. The V gene lost 5 bases and the J gene lost 2 bases, with 5 bases spanning the gap. The CDR3 sequence: CASRTAYEQYF. CDR3 bases: TGCGCCAGCAGGACAGCCTACGAGCAGTACTTC.

This rearrangement joins TRBV11-2 to TRBJ1-1, with a possible D match to TRBD1 (5 bases). The ends were cut back, 1 base at V and 3 bases at J, with 9 bases in the middle. The CDR3 has 14 amino acids. Germline lookup yields CDR1 SGHAT and CDR2 FQNNGV. The CDR3 DNA reads as TGTGCCAGCAGCTTAGGGGGCGGAGACACTGAAGCTTTCTTT. Protein product: CASSLGGGDTEAFF.

The CDR3 loop is CASSKNSGLTYNEQFF. The CDR3 nucleotides read TGCGCCAGCAGCAAGAATAGCGGGCTCACCTACAATGAGCAGTTCTTC. The chain links TRBV5-1 to TRBJ2-1, with 7 bases lining up with TRBD2. Germline loops: CDR1 SGHRS, CDR2 YFSETQ. The J segment lost 2 bases and the V segment lost 4 bases, leaving 9 bases of the junction unmatched. The CDR3 has 16 residues.

The gene calls are TRBV5-6 and TRBJ1-3; D gene ambiguous. CDR1 and CDR2 from the germline V gene are SGHDT and YYEEEE. The CDR3 is made up of 15 amino acids. V was pared by 4 bases and J by 2 bases, with 13 bases between. As DNA, the CDR3 is TGTGCCAGCAGCGACCCTAGGGAAACTGGAAACACCATATATTTT. This encodes CASSDPRETGNTIYF.

The V call is TRBV6-5, the J call TRBJ2-1; TRBD2 agrees at 13 bases. The CDR3 has 15 amino acids. Per the germline V gene, CDR1 is MNHEY and CDR2 is SVGAGI. V gave up 5 bases and J gave up 6 bases; unmatched junction bases: 4. This chain's CDR3 is CASSKLAGGVNEQFF. CDR3 bases: TGTGCCAGCAGTAAACTAGCGGGGGGGGTCAATGAGCAGTTCTTC.

The V and J genes are TRBV10-3 and TRBJ1-1, with D unclear. This CDR3 is built from 14 residues. The germline V gene has CDR1 ENHRY and CDR2 SYGVKD. V lost 8 bases and J 0 bases, leaving 13 bases between the germline ends. The CDR3 DNA follows: TGTGCCATCGGAATAGATTACATGAACACTGAAGCTTTCTTT. Its translation: CAIGIDYMNTEAFF.

The chain couples TRBV7-9 to TRBJ2-3; D might be TRBD2 (6 bases). Trimming took 4 bases from V and 4 from J, leaving 18 bases between them. Germline values: CDR1 SEHNR, CDR2 FQNEAQ (reference sequence). The CDR3 contains 16 residues. Here the CDR3 reads CASSSPASRGADTQYF. The CDR3 DNA sequence: TGTGCCAGCAGCTCCCCGGCCAGCCGCGGGGCAGATACGCAGTATTTT.

The rearrangement joins TRBV15 to TRBJ2-3; tentatively, D is TRBD2 (6 bases). V gave up 3 bases and J gave up 3 bases, with 19 bases separating them. CDR3 length: 17 residues. Germline values: CDR1 LNHNV, CDR2 YYDKDF (reference sequence). Written as DNA, the CDR3 is TGTGCCACCAGCAGGGACTACGAGGGGCTTGGGACAGATACGCAGTATTTT. This encodes CATSRDYEGLGTDTQYF.

The V call is TRBV29-1, the J call TRBJ1-2; 8 nucleotides line up with TRBD1. CDR1 is SQVTM, CDR2 ANQGSEA, per germline. V shed 7 bases and J 0 bases; nucleotides not matched to a gene: 13. The CDR3 extends over 16 amino acids. In nucleotides, the CDR3 is TGCAGCGCTGCGGACAGGGCGATCAATCCTAACTATGGCTACACCTTC. Its protein product is CSAADRAINPNYGYTF.

The chain joins TRBV4-1 to TRBJ2-2; tentative D call: TRBD1 (5 bases). V gave up 1 base and J gave up 7 bases, with 22 bases separating them. The CDR3 runs 18 residues. Germline assignment: CDR1 MGHRA and CDR2 YSYEKL. The CDR3 DNA sequence: TGCGCCAGCAGCCAAGTCTCCGCCAGACAGTCAAGGGACGGGGAGCTGTTTTTT. It encodes CASSQVSARQSRDGELFF.

The chain is built from TRBV7-3 and TRBJ2-7; TRBD1 matches at 9 bases. The germline gives CDR1 SGHTA, CDR2 FQGTGA. Trimming removed 5 bases from V and 5 bases from J; junction bases left unmatched: 7. The CDR3 spans 14 residues. CDR3 sequence (DNA): TGTGCCAGCAGCGTCCCGGGACAGGGCAACGAGCAGTACTTC. Encoded protein: CASSVPGQGNEQYF.

This sequence joins TRBV28 and TRBJ1-5; weak D call: TRBD1 (5 bases). V was trimmed by 7 bases and J by 4 bases, leaving 17 bases between them. The CDR3 loop spans 15 amino acids. Looked up from germline, CDR1 is MDHEN and CDR2 is SYDVKM. The CDR3 is CASTQGGVGNQPQHF. Written as DNA, the CDR3 is TGTGCCAGCACCCAGGGCGGGGTTGGTAATCAGCCCCAGCATTTT.

The genes are TRBV11-2 and TRBJ1-2, with TRBD1 matching over 10 bases. The CDR3 sequence is 15 residues long. Germline CDR1 is SGHAT and CDR2 is FQNNGV. After removal of 5 bases from V and 4 bases from J, the junction contained 7 bases not matched to a gene. The CDR3 is CASSPSTGGGYGYTF. The CDR3, as DNA: TGTGCCAGCAGCCCCTCGACAGGGGGCGGCTATGGCTACACCTTC.

This chain joins TRBV30 and TRBJ2-2; 9 nucleotides match TRBD2. J gave up 0 bases and V 4 bases, and 0 bases lay outside the gene matches. The CDR3 extends over 14 amino acids. Germline CDR1 reads GTSNPN; CDR2 reads SVGIG (reference sequence). The CDR3 sequence is CAWTSGANTGELFF. DNA for the CDR3: TGTGCCTGGACTAGCGGGGCGAACACCGGGGAGCTGTTTTTT.

With respect to this clone: The sample has other DNA sequences that encode this CDR3 too. The chain recombines TRBV27 with TRBJ2-7; D not resolved. V gave up 2 bases and J gave up 0 bases, with 5 bases separating them. The CDR3 is 13 amino acids. In germline, CDR1 is MNHEY, CDR2 SMNVEV (reference sequence). CDR3 residues: CASSLSPSYEQYF. The CDR3 nucleotides read TGTGCCAGCAGTTTAAGCCCCTCCTACGAGCAGTACTTC.

The chain links TRBV9 to TRBJ1-6; D is uncertain. The V end was cut by 0 bases, the J end by 6 bases, with 10 bases between. Looked up from germline, CDR1 is SGDLS and CDR2 is YYNGEE. This CDR3 is 15 amino acids long. The CDR3 spells CASSVEAGPNSPLHF. The CDR3, as DNA: TGTGCCAGCAGCGTAGAGGCAGGTCCTAATTCACCCCTCCACTTT.

V gene TRBV6-6 combines with J gene TRBJ2-7, with 7 nucleotides matching TRBD1. CDR1 is MNHNY, CDR2 SVGAGI, per germline (reference sequence). The CDR3 contains 15 residues. The J segment lost 4 bases and the V segment lost 3 bases, leaving 9 bases of the junction unmatched. As DNA, the CDR3 is TGTGCCAGCAGTTATCAGGGGGATCCCAGTTACGAGCAGTACTTC. Translated: CASSYQGDPSYEQYF.

The chain uses TRBV7-2 and TRBJ2-3, with D perhaps TRBD1 (5 bases). Germline assignment: CDR1 SGHTA and CDR2 FQGNSA. This CDR3 has 14 residues. The germline V and J ends were trimmed by 7 bases and 6 bases, with 17 bases remaining between them. The CDR3 is CASTPGPPGDTQYF. In DNA form, the CDR3 reads TGTGCCAGCACCCCCGGGCCCCCAGGGGATACGCAGTATTTT.

This sequence joins TRBV6-5 and TRBJ2-1; 8 bases agree with TRBD1. The CDR3 totals 12 residues. The germline CDR1 and CDR2 sequences are MNHEY and SVGAGI. Losses at the gene ends were 9 bases for V and 6 bases for J; bases not matched to a gene: 4. In DNA, the CDR3 is TGTGCCAGAAGGACAGGGTGCAATGAGCAGTTCTTC. As protein: CARRTGCNEQFF.

The chain joins TRBV9 to TRBJ2-7, with D unclear. The V and J ends lost 5 bases and 6 bases respectively, with 15 bases between them. CDR1 is SGDLS, CDR2 YYNGEE, per germline. This CDR3 contains 13 residues. CDR3: CASSLGSSGEQYF. The CDR3 nucleotides read TGTGCCAGCAGTTTGGGGTCCTCCGGCGAGCAGTACTTC.

The genes are TRBV12-5 and TRBJ2-2; 7 bases are shared with TRBD2. The CDR3 has 13 amino acids. Germline lookup yields CDR1 LGHNT and CDR2 FRNRAP. CDR3 nucleotide sequence: TGTGCCATAACACTAGCGTCCGACGGGGAGCTGTTTTTT. Its translation: CAITLASDGELFF.

Of note for this clone: Other DNA sequences of this sample code for an identical CDR3. The chain joins TRBV30 to TRBJ1-1; D unresolved. The CDR3 has 11 amino acids. CDR1 and CDR2 from the germline V gene are GTSNPN and SVGIG (reference sequence). V lost 0 bases and J 4 bases, leaving 3 bases between the germline ends. The CDR3 DNA is TGTGCCTGGAGTGTATCCACTGAAGCTTTCTTT. This gives the protein CAWSVSTEAFF.

This clone is a singleton in its sample. The J gene is TRBJ2-2, the V gene TRBV9; tentative D call: TRBD1 (5 bases). Trimming removed 0 bases from V and 4 bases from J, with 13 bases in between. This CDR3 spans 16 amino acids. Germline CDR1 is SGDLS and CDR2 is YYNGEE. In DNA, the CDR3 is TGTGCCAGCAGCGTAGATGCGACAGCATCCACCGGGGAGCTGTTTTTT. As protein: CASSVDATASTGELFF.

The rearrangement joins TRBV29-1 to TRBJ2-3; 8 bases map to TRBD2. With V trimmed by 5 bases and J by 2 bases, 9 bases remained unmatched. Germline CDR1 and CDR2: SQVTM and ANQGSEA. CDR3 length: 15 amino acids. This chain's CDR3 is CSVTPGGVNTDTQYF. CDR3 nucleotides: TGCAGCGTTACGCCCGGGGGGGTCAACACAGATACGCAGTATTTT.

The rearrangement links TRBV29-1 to TRBJ1-1; D uncertain. The V gene's germline CDR1 is SQVTM and CDR2 ANQGSEA. There are 10 residues in the CDR3. The V gene lost 0 bases and the J gene lost 11 bases, with 7 bases spanning the gap. The CDR3 spells CSVEDMLAFF. CDR3 sequence (DNA): TGCAGCGTTGAAGATATGTTGGCTTTCTTT.